This entry is about one T cell receptor beta chain. This sample was taken from a study of blood T cell repertoires in COVID-19. Study as a whole: COVID-19 samples collected from the United States, Italy and Spain covered acute and convalescent phases. PBMCs, B-cell-depleted T cells, or T cells were the source of the cDNA or gDNA that made up the material.

In the authors' methods: From reference gene primer amplification, estimates of nucleated cell counts were derived. Profiling relied on immunoSEQ multiplex PCR, and the TCRdb table lists in-frame clones only, not all of them. V and J calls and clone size are copied from that table; D and trimming were computed from the DNA. The table shows roughly 220,000 clones, with around 90% occurring only once. CDR3 length: 15 amino acids. CDR1 SQVTM and CDR2 ANQGSEA come from the germline V gene. J lost 6 bases, V lost 7 bases, and 18 bases had no gene match. Individuals drawn from around 24 US areas were roughly 18 to 89 years old.

This TCR was sampled from a woman aged 45-65 years with acute COVID-19. The specimen sequenced was PBMCs or T cells enriched from blood (not recorded which). The rearrangement uses TRBV29-1 and TRBJ2-7, with 7 bases lining up with TRBD2. The CDR3: CSAHEGSGIQLEQYF. CDR3 nucleotide sequence: TGCAGCGCCCATGAGGGGAGCGGGATTCAGCTCGAGCAGTACTTC.